These 15 T cell receptor beta chains share one sample of origin, sequenced in a study of patients and donors after allogeneic stem cell transplantation. TCRdb used MiXCR to reprocess the RT-PCR reads, holding one entry per CDR3 protein. The sample records tens of thousands of distinct CDR3 sequences, 35% to 40% being singletons. Sequenced: blood, either unsorted or a sorted T cell fraction (not recorded which). The receptors here all came from a human donor who was either an allogeneic HSCT recipient or a stem cell or donor lymphocyte infusion donor (not recorded which). It is not recorded whose cells these are; they may come from a transplant donor.

This clonotype has more than one count but fewer than ten. The V gene is TRBV5-1, the J gene TRBJ2-1, with TRBD2 matching 13 bases. From germline, CDR1 is SGHRS and CDR2 YFSETQ. The V segment lost 4 bases and the J segment 5 bases; nucleotides outside the gene matches: 3. The CDR3 extends over 15 amino acids. The CDR3 DNA sequence: TGCGCCAGCAGCCAAGGACTAGCGGGAGACAATGAGCAGTTCTTC. This codes for CASSQGLAGDNEQFF.

This sequence joins TRBV4-3 and TRBJ2-3; 9 bases align to TRBD2. This CDR3 is 18 amino acids long. The trim removed 0 bases at V and 2 bases at J, leaving 9 bases unmatched. Germline loops: CDR1 LGHNA, CDR2 YSLEER. This chain's CDR3 is CASSQDPTGTSNTDTQYF. CDR3 nucleotide sequence: TGCGCCAGCAGCCAAGATCCGACCGGGACTAGCAACACAGATACGCAGTATTTT.

This clonotype showed up just a few times. The chain carries TRBV4-3 and TRBJ1-1, with D hard to call. The CDR3 is 14 amino acids. Germline CDR1 LGHNA, CDR2 YSLEER. V was pared by 4 bases and J by 10 bases, with 19 bases between. The CDR3 here is CASSPYTGDLIAFF. Here the CDR3 DNA reads TGCGCCAGCAGCCCGTACACGGGAGATCTTATAGCTTTCTTT.

The genes are TRBV4-1 and TRBJ2-3; D possibly corresponds to TRBD2 (6 bases). The CDR3 totals 14 residues. Between the trimmed V and J ends, which lost 0 bases and 6 bases, there was a span of 10 bases. Germline CDR1 MGHRA, CDR2 YSYEKL. As DNA, the CDR3 is TGCGCCAGCAGCCAAGATAGGGGACTTGATACGCAGTATTTT. This translates into CASSQDRGLDTQYF.

The chain combines TRBV2 with TRBJ1-4; 7 nucleotides line up with TRBD1. CDR1 is SNHLY, CDR2 FYNNEI, per germline. This CDR3 comprises 13 residues. Germline trimming cut 8 bases from V and 4 bases from J; bases unmatched to any gene: 4. The CDR3 sequence: CASLDRVNEKLFF. The CDR3 region has the DNA TGTGCCAGCCTCGACAGGGTTAATGAAAAACTGTTTTTT.

This clonotype was observed a few times. The V gene is TRBV11-2, the J gene TRBJ1-1, with D perhaps TRBD1 (5 bases). V was trimmed by 10 bases and J by 1 base, leaving 16 bases between them. The CDR3 is made up of 14 amino acids. Germline CDR1 is SGHAT and CDR2 is FQNNGV. Here the CDR3 reads CATRRDVANTEAFF. CDR3 nucleotides: TGTGCCACCCGTAGGGACGTGGCGAACACTGAAGCTTTCTTT.

The rearrangement joins TRBV29-1 to TRBJ1-1; a weak D match, TRBD1 (5 bases). This CDR3 is built from 12 residues. Trimming left V 6 bases short and J 5 bases short, with 13 bases between. The germline V gene has CDR1 SQVTM and CDR2 ANQGSEA. The CDR3 is CSVNAGGTEAFF. The CDR3 DNA sequence: TGCAGCGTAAACGCGGGGGGAACTGAAGCTTTCTTT.

This clonotype was found many times. The V and J genes are TRBV28 and TRBJ1-2; D may be TRBD1 (6 bases). Germline assignment: CDR1 MDHEN and CDR2 SYDVKM. The ends were cut back, 6 bases at V and 8 bases at J, with 13 bases in the middle. The CDR3 covers 12 residues. CDR3 nucleotide sequence: TGTGCCAGCAGGTCTACAGGGAGAGGCTACACCTTC. Its translation: CASRSTGRGYTF.

This clonotype was observed at least ten times. The V and J genes are TRBV7-8 and TRBJ1-3; D is undetermined. The CDR3 is made up of 12 amino acids. Germline V gene sequence: CDR1 SGHVS, CDR2 FQNEAQ. V was shortened by 3 bases and J by 4 bases, with 4 bases between the two germline ends. The CDR3 bases are TGTGCCAGCAGCTTGGGGGGAAACACCATATATTTT. Translated, it gives CASSLGGNTIYF.

This clonotype occurred a few times. V is TRBV7-9 and J is TRBJ1-4; unclear D gene. The CDR3 is 14 amino acids. Germline V gives CDR1 SEHNR, CDR2 FQNEAQ (reference sequence). V lost 4 bases and J 4 bases, leaving 10 bases between the germline ends. The CDR3 DNA is TGTGCCAGCAGCTCGAGCCTTATTAATGAAAAACTGTTTTTT. This sequence encodes CASSSSLINEKLFF.

This chain joins TRBV7-2 and TRBJ1-1; no definite D call. The V end lost 5 bases, the J end lost 5 bases, and 15 bases lay between the germline ends. Germline CDR1 is SGHTA and CDR2 is FQGNSA. The CDR3 has 14 residues. CDR3 nucleotide sequence: TGTGCCAGCAGCATCAGGCTGCCGGGGACTGAAGCTTTCTTT. It specifies CASSIRLPGTEAFF.

Only a few counts were recorded for this clonotype. The chain carries TRBV20-1 and TRBJ1-1, with D unclear. V was cut by 0 bases and J by 4 bases, with 18 bases left in between. CDR3 size: 16 residues. Germline V gene lookup returns CDR1 DFQATT and CDR2 SNEGSKA (reference sequence). The CDR3 DNA reads as TGCAGTGCTAGAGACCGCTGGGAGGGAACGGGCACTGAAGCTTTCTTT. Protein sequence: CSARDRWEGTGTEAFF.

V usage is TRBV6-6 and J usage is TRBJ1-1, with 10 positions matching TRBD1. The CDR3 totals 14 residues. V dropped 6 bases and J dropped 4; count of bases not matched to a gene: 5. Germline CDR1 and CDR2: MNHNY and SVGAGI (reference sequence). The CDR3 loop reads CASSYGTGATEAFF. CDR3 nucleotides: TGTGCCAGCAGCTACGGGACAGGGGCCACTGAAGCTTTCTTT.

The rearrangement links TRBV5-1 to TRBJ2-1, with D possibly being TRBD1 (6 bases). The germline V gene encodes CDR1 SGHRS and CDR2 YFSETQ. V gave up 4 bases and J gave up 8 bases, with 25 bases separating them. This CDR3 comprises 17 residues. CDR3 protein: CASSILDSYGLEDEQFF. CDR3 bases: TGCGCCAGCAGCATACTGGACAGTTATGGGCTAGAAGATGAGCAGTTCTTC.

This clonotype was picked up a small number of times. The J gene is TRBJ2-6, the V gene TRBV5-6; D is perhaps TRBD1 (6 bases). The CDR3 is 20 residues long. Trimming removed 4 bases from V and 0 bases from J, with 23 bases in between. CDR1 and CDR2 (germline): SGHDT, YYEEEE. CDR3 nucleotide sequence: TGTGCCAGCAGCCGAATAAGGGACACCTCAGTCGGCTCTGGGGCCAACGTCCTGACTTTC. Translated: CASSRIRDTSVGSGANVLTF.